This T cell receptor (beta chain) emerged from a study of neurological immune-mediated disorders. Unsorted libraries were generated from 2 million PBMCs held at -80 degrees C. This clonotype showed up many times. Its matching antigen is unknown. A 10-nucleotide random UMI tagged transcripts in template-switch 5'RACE cDNA synthesis. Each CDR3 protein gets one entry after TCRdb re-called the 5' RACE reads with MiXCR. This sample has roughly 46,000 distinct CDR3 sequences, with about 2% found just once. Study observations and caveats: The greatest degree of TCR clonal expansion was observed in HTLV-1-associated myelopathy, with the lowest in multiple sclerosis, below that of healthy controls. The expanded clones of different subjects shared no CDR3 amino acid sequences (suggesting private repertoires in all groups).

In germline, CDR1 is DFQATT, CDR2 SNEGSKA (reference sequence). The ends were cut back, 0 bases at V and 4 bases at J, with 10 bases in the middle. The CDR3 covers 13 residues. The V and J genes are TRBV20-1 and TRBJ2-7, with D uncertain. This receptor was taken from a woman aged 35 to 49 with multiple sclerosis. Material for sequencing was PBMCs. The CDR3 sequence: CSARDDWGYEQYF. The DNA of the CDR3 is TGCAGTGCTAGAGATGACTGGGGTTACGAGCAGTACTTC.